The T cell receptor (beta chain) described here comes from a study of CD8 T cells in ankylosing spondylitis. Trimming shortened V by 4 bases and J by 5 bases, and 15 bases separated the two germline ends. CDR3 size: 15 residues. Germline CDR1 SGDLS, CDR2 YYNGEE. Overall study results and limits: The clones that were linked to disease were reported to be significantly enriched in matched synovial fluid samples from ankylosing spondylitis patients. Blood from ankylosing spondylitis patients appeared to carry a characteristic eight-variant TCR beta motif.

One entry per CDR3 protein, called by TCRdb with MiXCR from the 5' RACE reads. The table lists roughly 440,000 distinct CDR3 sequences, 17% of them singletons. A note on this clonotype: As yet, its antigen is unknown.

The genes are TRBV9 and TRBJ1-4; tentatively, D is TRBD1 (5 bases). The sequence derives from a male donor with ankylosing spondylitis. The sample consisted of blood, either unsorted or a sorted T cell fraction (not recorded which). CDR3 residues: CASSLTWGMNEKLFF. CDR3 sequence (DNA): TGTGCCAGCAGCCTTACGTGGGGGATGAATGAAAAACTGTTTTTT.